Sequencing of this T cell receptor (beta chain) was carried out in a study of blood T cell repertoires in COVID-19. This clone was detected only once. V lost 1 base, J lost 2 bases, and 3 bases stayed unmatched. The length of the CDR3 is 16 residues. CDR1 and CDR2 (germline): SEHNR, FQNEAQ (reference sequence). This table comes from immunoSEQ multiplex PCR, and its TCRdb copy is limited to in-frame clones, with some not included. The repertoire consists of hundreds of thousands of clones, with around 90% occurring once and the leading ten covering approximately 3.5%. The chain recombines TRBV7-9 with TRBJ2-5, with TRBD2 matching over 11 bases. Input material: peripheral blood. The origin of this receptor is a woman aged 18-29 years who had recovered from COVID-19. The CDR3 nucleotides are TGTGCCAGCAGCTTAGGGACTAGCGGGCTTCAAGAGACCCAGTACTTC. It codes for CASSLGTSGLQETQYF.